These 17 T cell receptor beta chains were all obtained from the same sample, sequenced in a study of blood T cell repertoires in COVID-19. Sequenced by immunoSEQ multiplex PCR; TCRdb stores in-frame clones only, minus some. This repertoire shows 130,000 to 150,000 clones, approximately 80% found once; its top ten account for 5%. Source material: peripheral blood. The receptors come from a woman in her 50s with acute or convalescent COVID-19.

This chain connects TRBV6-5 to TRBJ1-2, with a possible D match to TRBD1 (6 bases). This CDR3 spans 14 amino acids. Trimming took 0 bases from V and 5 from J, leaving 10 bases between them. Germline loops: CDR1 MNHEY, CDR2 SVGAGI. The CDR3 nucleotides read TGTGCCAGCAGTTACTCGCCCCAGGGGTATGGCTACACCTTC. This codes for CASSYSPQGYGYTF.

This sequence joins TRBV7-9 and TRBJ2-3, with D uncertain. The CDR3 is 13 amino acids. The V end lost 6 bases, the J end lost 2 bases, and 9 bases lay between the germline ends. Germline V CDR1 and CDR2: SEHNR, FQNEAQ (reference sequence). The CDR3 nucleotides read TGTGCCAGCAGTGTTAGAATCACAGATACGCAGTATTTT. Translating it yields CASSVRITDTQYF.

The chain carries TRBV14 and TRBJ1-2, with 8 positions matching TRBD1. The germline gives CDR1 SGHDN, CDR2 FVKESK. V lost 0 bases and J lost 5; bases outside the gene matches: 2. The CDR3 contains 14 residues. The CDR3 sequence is CASSQDRGPYGYTF. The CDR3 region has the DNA TGTGCCAGCAGCCAAGACAGGGGGCCATATGGCTACACCTTC.

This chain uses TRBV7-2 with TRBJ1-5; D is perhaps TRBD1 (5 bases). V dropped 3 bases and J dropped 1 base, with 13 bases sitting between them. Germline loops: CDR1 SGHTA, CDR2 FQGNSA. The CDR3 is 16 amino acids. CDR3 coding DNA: TGTGCCAGCAGCTTGCAGGGTCTTGGGAGCAATCAGCCCCAGCATTTT. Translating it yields CASSLQGLGSNQPQHF.

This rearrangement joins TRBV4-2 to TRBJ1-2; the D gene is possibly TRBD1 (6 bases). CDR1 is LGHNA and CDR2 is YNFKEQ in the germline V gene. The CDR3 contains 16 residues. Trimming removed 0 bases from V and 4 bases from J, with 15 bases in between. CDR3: CASSQEIGQGFYGYTF. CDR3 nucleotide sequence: TGTGCCAGCAGCCAAGAAATAGGCCAGGGGTTCTATGGCTACACCTTC.

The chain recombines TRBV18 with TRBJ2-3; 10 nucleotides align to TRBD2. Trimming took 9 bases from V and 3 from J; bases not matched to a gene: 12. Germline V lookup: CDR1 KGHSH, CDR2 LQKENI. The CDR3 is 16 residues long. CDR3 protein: CASSPASSGGTDTQYF. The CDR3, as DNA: TGTGCCAGTTCTCCGGCTTCTAGCGGGGGAACAGATACGCAGTATTTT.

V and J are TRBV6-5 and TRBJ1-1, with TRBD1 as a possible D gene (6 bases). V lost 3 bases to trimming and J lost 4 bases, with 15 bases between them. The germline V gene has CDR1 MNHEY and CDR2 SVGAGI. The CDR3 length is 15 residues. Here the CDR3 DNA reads TGTGCCAGCAGTTATTCTGGGGGCTTGGGCACTGAAGCTTTCTTT. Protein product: CASSYSGGLGTEAFF.

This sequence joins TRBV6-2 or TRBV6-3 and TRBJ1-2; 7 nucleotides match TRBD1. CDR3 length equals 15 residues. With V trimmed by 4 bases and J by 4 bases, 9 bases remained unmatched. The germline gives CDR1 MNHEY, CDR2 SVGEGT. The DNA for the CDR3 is TGTGCCAGCAGTTCTCCTGGACAGGCCACCTATGGCTACACCTTC. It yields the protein CASSSPGQATYGYTF.

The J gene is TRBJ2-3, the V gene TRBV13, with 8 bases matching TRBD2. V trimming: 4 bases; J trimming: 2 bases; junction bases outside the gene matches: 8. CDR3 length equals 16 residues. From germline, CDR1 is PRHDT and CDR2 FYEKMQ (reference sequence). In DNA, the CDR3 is TGTGCCAGCAGCTACTTAGCGGGGTCCACCACAGATACGCAGTATTTT. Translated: CASSYLAGSTTDTQYF.

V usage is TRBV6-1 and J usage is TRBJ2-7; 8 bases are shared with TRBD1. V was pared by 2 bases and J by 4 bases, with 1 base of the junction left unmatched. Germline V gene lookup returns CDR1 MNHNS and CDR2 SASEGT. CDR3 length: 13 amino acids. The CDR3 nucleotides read TGTGCCAGCAGTGAACGACAGGGGTACGAGCAGTACTTC. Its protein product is CASSERQGYEQYF.

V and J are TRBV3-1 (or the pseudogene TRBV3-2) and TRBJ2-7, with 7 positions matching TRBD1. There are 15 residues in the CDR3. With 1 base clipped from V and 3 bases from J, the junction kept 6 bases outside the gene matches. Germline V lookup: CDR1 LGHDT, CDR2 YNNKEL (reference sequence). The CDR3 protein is CASSQGTGPSYEQYF. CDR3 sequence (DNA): TGTGCCAGCAGCCAAGGGACAGGTCCTAGCTACGAGCAGTACTTC.

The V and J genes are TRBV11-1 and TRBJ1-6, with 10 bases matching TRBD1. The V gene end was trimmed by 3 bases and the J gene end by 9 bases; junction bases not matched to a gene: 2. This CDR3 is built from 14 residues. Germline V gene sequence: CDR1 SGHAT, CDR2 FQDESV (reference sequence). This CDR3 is CASSFDRGRSPLHF. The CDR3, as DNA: TGTGCCAGCAGCTTCGACAGGGGGCGTTCACCCCTCCACTTT. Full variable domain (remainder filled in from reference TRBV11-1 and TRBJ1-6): EAEVAQSPRYKITEKSQAVAFWCDPISGHATLYWYRQILGQGPELLVQFQDESVVDDSQLPKDRFSAERLKGVDSTLKIQPAELGDSAMYLCASSFDRGRSPLHFGNGTRLTVT.

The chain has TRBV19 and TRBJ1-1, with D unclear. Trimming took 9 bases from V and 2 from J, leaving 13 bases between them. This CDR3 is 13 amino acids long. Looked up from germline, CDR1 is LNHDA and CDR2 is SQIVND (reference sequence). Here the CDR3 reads CASRIETNTEAFF. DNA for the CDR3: TGTGCCAGCCGGATAGAGACAAACACTGAAGCTTTCTTT.

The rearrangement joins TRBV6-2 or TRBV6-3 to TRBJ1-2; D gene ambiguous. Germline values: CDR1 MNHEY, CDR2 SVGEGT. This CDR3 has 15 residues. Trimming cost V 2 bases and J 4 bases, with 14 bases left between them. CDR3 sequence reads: CASSYSQPGSYGYTF. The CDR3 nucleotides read TGTGCCAGCAGTTACAGCCAACCGGGGAGCTATGGCTACACCTTC.

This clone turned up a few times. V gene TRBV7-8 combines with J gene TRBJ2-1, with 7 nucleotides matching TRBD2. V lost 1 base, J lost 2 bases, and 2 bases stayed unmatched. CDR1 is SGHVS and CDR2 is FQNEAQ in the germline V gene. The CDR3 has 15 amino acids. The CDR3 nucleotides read TGTGCCAGCAGCTTAGTGGGGGGGGCCTACAATGAGCAGTTCTTC. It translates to CASSLVGGAYNEQFF.

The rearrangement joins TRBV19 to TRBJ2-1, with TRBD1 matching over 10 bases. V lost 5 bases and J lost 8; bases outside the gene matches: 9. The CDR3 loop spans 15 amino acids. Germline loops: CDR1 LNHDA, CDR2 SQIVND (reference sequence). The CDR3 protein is CASSLGTGVRYEQFF. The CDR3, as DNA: TGTGCCAGTAGTCTGGGGACAGGGGTTAGGTATGAGCAGTTCTTC.

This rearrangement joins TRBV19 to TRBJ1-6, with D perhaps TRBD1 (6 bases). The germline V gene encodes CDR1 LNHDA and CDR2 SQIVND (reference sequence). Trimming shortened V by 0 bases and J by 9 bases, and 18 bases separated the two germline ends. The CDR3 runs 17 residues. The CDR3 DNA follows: TGTGCCAGTAGTATAGATCTCTTTGGGGGCTTGAGTTCACCCCTCCACTTT. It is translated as CASSIDLFGGLSSPLHF.